The 7 T cell receptor beta chains below all came from one sample that was sequenced in a study of post-analysis software for immune sequencing data (dated by TCRdb to the mid-2010s). General findings and caveats noted by the study authors: Four or five TRBV segments, including TRBV5-6, TRBV5-1 and TRBV20-1, were significantly more frequent in patients than controls.

Their recognized antigens are unknown. Library creation used PCR. Instrument used: Illumina HiSeq 2500. To reduce PCR and sequencing biases, unique molecular identifiers were incorporated into the TCR beta cDNA libraries. TCRdb applied fastp at Q25 and MiXCR to the public reads, then kept only in-frame beta chains. Duplicate CDR3 protein sequences are folded into a single record with the most common DNA and genes. The sample table lists hundreds of thousands of distinct CDR3 sequences, 55% to 60% of them with a count of one. The top ten clonotypes cover 10% to 12% of the sample. Sequenced material: blood. All receptors come from a girl aged 2 to 10 with multiple sclerosis.

V usage is TRBV21-1 and J usage is TRBJ2-4; no DNA check was done on the table's D call, TRBD1. Gene TRBJ2-7 matches the end of the DNA better, so the J call may be wrong. TRBV21-1 is tagged as a pseudogene. The CDR3 extends over 18 amino acids. The CDR3 nucleotides are TGTGCCAGCAGCAAAGAGGGGCTGGACAGGGGTTTGTCCTACGAGCAGTACTTC. Protein product: CASSKEGLDRGLSYEQYF.

The genes are TRBV29-1 and TRBJ2-1; D gene ambiguous. V dropped 2 bases and J dropped 2 bases, with 7 bases sitting between them. The length of the CDR3 is 13 residues. Germline loops: CDR1 SQVTM, CDR2 ANQGSEA. CDR3 sequence: CSVEQPTYNEQFF. The CDR3 region has the DNA TGCAGCGTTGAACAACCCACCTACAATGAGCAGTTCTTC.

This clonotype occurred a few times. This chain joins TRBV2 and TRBJ2-1; D is perhaps TRBD2 (6 bases). V was pared by 4 bases and J by 5 bases, with 21 bases between. Germline lookup yields CDR1 SNHLY and CDR2 FYNNEI. The CDR3 loop spans 17 amino acids. The CDR3 DNA reads TGTGCCAGCAGTGGTGACTTAGACGGGAGTGGCCACAATGAGCAGTTCTTC. This sequence encodes CASSGDLDGSGHNEQFF.

V is TRBV11-2 and J is TRBJ1-5, with D tentatively TRBD1 (6 bases). With 4 bases removed from V and 0 bases from J, the gap between germline ends came to 16 bases. The germline V gene has CDR1 SGHAT and CDR2 FQNNGV. This CDR3 spans 17 amino acids. DNA of the CDR3: TGTGCCAGCAGCTCAGCCGCAGGGGTGTATAGCAATCAGCCCCAGCATTTT. As protein: CASSSAAGVYSNQPQHF.

This clonotype was recorded only once. The chain joins TRBV29-1 to TRBJ1-2; 10 positions agree with TRBD1. The J segment lost 7 bases and the V segment lost 4 bases, leaving 3 bases of the junction unmatched. The CDR3 runs to 12 residues. Per the germline V gene, CDR1 is SQVTM and CDR2 is ANQGSEA. The CDR3: CSVGQGAVGYTF. CDR3 sequence (DNA): TGCAGCGTTGGACAGGGGGCTGTTGGCTACACCTTC.

The chain is built from TRBV25-1 and TRBJ2-1; no firm D call. V dropped 3 bases and J dropped 6 bases, with 12 bases sitting between them. CDR3 length equals 14 residues. Germline V gives CDR1 MGHDK, CDR2 SYGVNS. The CDR3 DNA reads TGTGCCAGCAGTGATCCCCTCCCCCTCAATGAGCAGTTCTTC. Its protein is CASSDPLPLNEQFF.

This clonotype was counted between two and nine times. CDR3 nucleotide sequence: TGCAGTGCTAGAGCCCCTAGTCCGAGGGATGGCTACACCTTC. This codes for CSARAPSPRDGYTF. This chain connects TRBV20-1 to TRBJ1-2, with D hard to call. This CDR3 comprises 14 residues. Germline CDR1 and CDR2: DFQATT and SNEGSKA (reference sequence). Trimming shortened V by 1 base and J by 6 bases, and 15 bases separated the two germline ends.